The sequence of this TCR beta chain was determined in a study of T cell repertoires in cytomegalovirus infection. TCRdb recomputed calls from the reads with MiXCR, one row per CDR3 protein. Among approximately 550,000 distinct CDR3 sequences listed, approximately 15% were seen once. The CDR3 extends over 14 amino acids. Trimming removed 4 bases from V and 5 bases from J, with 15 bases in between. CDR1 is SGHKS, CDR2 YYEKEE, per germline (reference sequence). The TCR was taken from a human donor in good health (CMV status not recorded). Some clones in this sample may be carry-over from other donors' samples. This sequence joins TRBV5-5 and TRBJ1-1, with D perhaps TRBD1 (5 bases). Sequenced sample: CD8+ T cells from PBMCs. As DNA, the CDR3 is TGTGCCAGCAGCGCCCTCGACAGTCGGACTGAAGCTTTCTTT. Protein product: CASSALDSRTEAFF. The full variable domain, in which reference TRBV5-5 and TRBJ1-1 provide the parts outside the CDR3, is DAGVTQSPTHLIKTRGQQVTLRCSPISGHKSVSWYQQVLGQGPQFIFQYYEKEERGRGNFPDRFSARQFPNYSSELNVNALLLGDSALYLCASSALDSRTEAFFGQGTRLTVV.